Following are 26 T cell receptor beta chains from one sample sequenced in a study of regulatory T cells in long-lasting Graves disease. Assembly of TCR beta libraries relied on iRepertoire HTBI primers together with Arm-PCR of CDR3 regions. One entry per CDR3 protein, called by TCRdb with MiXCR from the multiplex PCR reads. Of around 500,000 distinct CDR3 sequences listed, approximately 16% are singletons. This sample's time point: newly diagnosed GD, antithyroid drugs for less than 3 months. The TCR library was made from RNA that had been extracted from PBMCs in TRIzol. Another study also made use of these data, one on T cells in Graves' hyperthyroidism and ophthalmopathy.

Source: peripheral blood mononuclear cells (PBMCs), taken at new diagnosis, from a patient treated with antithyroid drugs. The receptor set was obtained from a woman aged 35 to 60 with Graves disease.

V usage is TRBV2 and J usage is TRBJ1-4; D perhaps matches TRBD1 (5 bases). The CDR3 covers 18 residues. Germline CDR1 reads SNHLY; CDR2 reads FYNNEI. V was cut by 6 bases and J by 12 bases, with 32 bases left in between. The CDR3 coding sequence is TGTGCCAGCAGCCAGCACAGCGCAGGGACTCCGACTACGGAAGAACTGTTTTTT. Protein: CASSQHSAGTPTTEELFF.

The V and J genes are TRBV4-2 and TRBJ1-2, with 8 bases fitting TRBD1. This CDR3 is 15 amino acids long. The J segment lost 4 bases and the V segment lost 1 base, leaving 5 bases of the junction unmatched. Germline loops: CDR1 LGHNA, CDR2 YNFKEQ. This chain's CDR3 is CASSQVRTGSYGYTF. The CDR3, as DNA: TGTGCCAGCAGCCAAGTTCGGACAGGGTCCTATGGCTACACCTTC.

Ten or more counts support this clonotype. The chain couples TRBV7-6 to TRBJ2-1; 12 bases map to TRBD2. Per germline, CDR1 SGHVS and CDR2 FNYEAQ. The V gene end was trimmed by 2 bases and the J gene end by 5 bases; junction bases not matched to a gene: 10. The CDR3 loop spans 18 amino acids. The CDR3 DNA reads TGTGCCAGCAGCTTAAAAGGGCTAGCGGGGGGGCCTCACAATGAGCAGTTCTTC. Protein: CASSLKGLAGGPHNEQFF.

The chain uses TRBV4-2 and TRBJ1-2, with TRBD1 matching over 7 bases. There are 14 residues in the CDR3. Germline V gives CDR1 LGHNA, CDR2 YNFKEQ. The ends lost 7 bases at V and 2 bases at J; junction bases unmatched: 7. The CDR3 region has the DNA TGTGCCAGCAACCTTGGGACAGAGAACTATGGCTACACCTTC. Protein product: CASNLGTENYGYTF.

This clonotype showed up just a few times. V and J are TRBV20-1 and TRBJ2-7; D perhaps matches TRBD2 (6 bases). Deletions cut 5 bases from V and 6 bases from J, with 14 bases between. Germline CDR1 and CDR2: DFQATT and SNEGSKA (reference sequence). CDR3 length: 12 residues. CDR3 DNA sequence: TGCAGTGCTCATGGGCAGGGAGGCGAGCAGTACTTC. It yields the protein CSAHGQGGEQYF.

This clonotype was counted at least ten times. The chain links TRBV6-1 to TRBJ1-2, with a possible D match to TRBD1 (6 bases). V shed 8 bases and J shed 5 bases, with 24 bases lying between them. CDR3 size: 16 residues. Looked up from germline, CDR1 is MNHNS and CDR2 is SASEGT. The CDR3 DNA reads as TGTGCCAGCTCAGTGGGCTACCAAAAGGGGGGGTATGGCTACACCTTC. Protein: CASSVGYQKGGYGYTF.

This clonotype was counted many times. J is TRBJ1-4 and V is TRBV5-1, with 10 bases that match TRBD1. CDR1 is SGHRS, CDR2 YFSETQ, per germline. Trimming took 3 bases from V and 8 from J; bases not matched to a gene: 10. CDR3 length: 16 residues. Here the CDR3 reads CASSSTGTGVSEKLFF. The CDR3 DNA reads TGCGCCAGCAGCTCCACGGGGACAGGGGTTTCCGAAAAACTGTTTTTT. Supplemented by reference TRBV5-1 and TRBJ1-4, the full variable domain reads KAGVTQTPRYLIKTRGQQVTLSCSPISGHRSVSWYQQTPGQGLQFLFEYFSETQRNKGNFPGRFSGRQFSNSRSEMNVSTLELGDSALYLCASSSTGTGVSEKLFFGSGTQLSVL.

This clonotype was detected a few times. This chain joins TRBV20-1 and TRBJ2-6; D remains ambiguous. The CDR3 extends over 14 amino acids. The V end was cut by 0 bases, the J end by 0 bases, with 3 bases between. CDR1 and CDR2 from the germline V gene are DFQATT and SNEGSKA (reference sequence). The CDR3 is CSARDDSGANVLTF. CDR3 sequence (DNA): TGCAGTGCTAGAGACGACTCTGGGGCCAACGTCCTGACTTTC.

This clonotype was seen many times. In DNA form, the CDR3 reads TGCAGTGCGACTCTCAGTTCCTATGGCTACACCTTC. Its protein is CSATLSSYGYTF. The chain employs TRBV20-1 and TRBJ1-2; D not resolved. Germline V gives CDR1 DFQATT, CDR2 SNEGSKA (reference sequence). Trimming pared 6 bases from V and 4 bases from J, leaving 12 bases between. The length of the CDR3 is 12 residues.

This clonotype was counted many times. V and J are TRBV7-6 and TRBJ1-5, with D hard to call. Germline V gene sequence: CDR1 SGHVS, CDR2 FNYEAQ. The V and J ends lost 1 base and 1 base respectively, with 14 bases between them. The length of the CDR3 is 17 residues. The CDR3 bases are TGTGCCAGCAGCTTAGTTTATCGCGGCAAAAGCAATCAGCCCCAGCATTTT. Protein sequence: CASSLVYRGKSNQPQHF.

The genes are TRBV10-3 and TRBJ1-5; perhaps TRBD1 as D (5 bases). This CDR3 is built from 12 residues. The germline V gene encodes CDR1 ENHRY and CDR2 SYGVKD. Trimming stripped 6 bases from V and 3 bases from J, with 6 bases between. CDR3 residues: CAIRDNNQPQHF. The CDR3 bases are TGTGCCATCAGGGACAACAATCAGCCCCAGCATTTT.

This clonotype was counted between two and nine times. The V and J genes are TRBV19 and TRBJ1-3; 8 bases fit TRBD1. There are 14 residues in the CDR3. V dropped 7 bases and J dropped 1; count of bases not matched to a gene: 3. Germline loops: CDR1 LNHDA, CDR2 SQIVND (reference sequence). Written as DNA, the CDR3 is TGTGCCAGTAATCAGGGGGCTTCTGGAAACACCATATATTTT. It specifies CASNQGASGNTIYF.

The chain carries TRBV3-1 and TRBJ1-1, with D unresolved. CDR1 and CDR2 from the germline V gene are LGHDT and YNNKEL (reference sequence). Between the trimmed V and J ends, which lost 4 bases and 0 bases, there was a span of 9 bases. CDR3 length: 14 amino acids. CDR3 sequence reads: CASSPRLLNTEAFF. The DNA for the CDR3 is TGTGCCAGCAGCCCCCGCCTTCTGAACACTGAAGCTTTCTTT.

This clonotype was seen at least ten times. The chain combines TRBV11-2 with TRBJ1-2, with D hard to call. This CDR3 is 14 amino acids long. CDR1 and CDR2 from the germline V gene are SGHAT and FQNNGV. Trimming took 8 bases from V and 5 from J, leaving 18 bases between them. CDR3 sequence: CASARSGGRYGYTF. The CDR3 DNA reads as TGTGCCAGCGCCCGATCTGGTGGAAGATATGGCTACACCTTC. Full variable domain (missing parts from reference TRBV11-2 and TRBJ1-2): EAGVAQSPRYKIIEKRQSVAFWCNPISGHATLYWYQQILGQGPKLLIQFQNNGVVDDSQLPKDRFSAERLKGVDSTLKIQPAKLEDSAVYLCASARSGGRYGYTFGSGTRLTVV.

The chain combines TRBV6-9 with TRBJ2-7; the D gene is possibly TRBD1 (5 bases). The end of the DNA is better explained by TRBJ2-1, so the J call may be wrong. The germline V gene encodes CDR1 MNHGY and CDR2 SVAAGI. The CDR3 runs 16 residues. This CDR3 reads CASSFSPWRTPYEQFF. The CDR3 DNA reads TGTGCCAGCAGTTTTTCCCCTTGGCGGACACCCTACGAGCAGTTCTTC.

The chain joins TRBV7-9 to TRBJ2-5; D may be TRBD1 or TRBD2 (5 bases each). Germline V gene lookup returns CDR1 SEHNR and CDR2 FQNEAQ (reference sequence). The CDR3 spans 14 residues. Trimming left V 5 bases short and J 5 bases short, with 15 bases between. The chain's CDR3 is CASSPESGTETQYF. CDR3 nucleotides: TGTGCCAGCAGCCCCGAGTCGGGGACGGAGACCCAGTACTTC.

This chain uses TRBV3-1 with TRBJ1-6; D ambiguous. The length of the CDR3 is 16 residues. Trimming removed 4 bases at V and 1 base at J, with 11 bases between. CDR1 and CDR2 (germline): LGHDT, YNNKEL (reference sequence). CDR3 in DNA: TGTGCCAGCAGCCTCCAGGACTGGTCCTATAATTCACCCCTCCACTTT. The encoded protein is CASSLQDWSYNSPLHF.

In this sample, this clonotype turned up a few times. The chain links TRBV27 to TRBJ1-4, with unresolved D. Trimming took off 2 bases at V and 5 bases at J, with 9 bases between the two ends. The germline CDR1 and CDR2 sequences are MNHEY and SMNVEV (reference sequence). This CDR3 has 14 amino acids. CDR3 region: CASSLGRMNEKLFF. CDR3 bases: TGTGCCAGCAGTTTAGGGCGGATGAATGAAAAACTGTTTTTT.

This clonotype was detected only a few times. The chain's CDR3 is CSVATESSYEQYF. In DNA, the CDR3 is TGCAGCGTTGCGACGGAGAGCTCCTACGAGCAGTACTTC. The V and J genes are TRBV29-1 and TRBJ2-7; D is undetermined. With 4 bases removed from V and 0 bases from J, the gap between germline ends came to 10 bases. CDR3 size: 13 residues. Germline-derived CDR1 and CDR2 are SQVTM and ANQGSEA.

This rearrangement joins TRBV19 to TRBJ2-5; 9 bases agree with TRBD2. The germline V gene encodes CDR1 LNHDA and CDR2 SQIVND (reference sequence). The J segment lost 4 bases and the V segment lost 6 bases, leaving 6 bases of the junction unmatched. This CDR3 has 14 amino acids. CDR3 sequence (DNA): TGTGCCAGTAGCCTGACTAGCGGTTTAGAGACCCAGTACTTC. It translates to CASSLTSGLETQYF.

This sequence joins TRBV15 and TRBJ2-1; TRBD2 aligns across 10 bases. The DNA end is more similar to TRBJ2-5, so the J call may be wrong. The CDR3 covers 16 residues. The V gene's germline CDR1 is LNHNV and CDR2 YYDKDF (reference sequence). The CDR3 coding sequence is TGTGCCACCAGCAGAGATTTAGCGGGGGGACAAGAGACCCAGTACTTC. Translation gives CATSRDLAGGQETQYF.

Many counts were recorded for this clonotype. J is TRBJ2-1 and V is TRBV2; D perhaps matches TRBD2 (5 bases). The ends were cut back, 10 bases at V and 0 bases at J, with 22 bases in the middle. The germline V gene encodes CDR1 SNHLY and CDR2 FYNNEI. The CDR3 consists of 17 residues. CDR3 loop: CATSKREGFGSYNEQFF. CDR3 DNA sequence: TGTGCCACTTCTAAGAGGGAAGGCTTCGGCTCCTACAATGAGCAGTTCTTC.

V is TRBV5-1 and J is TRBJ1-5; perhaps TRBD1 as D (5 bases). Trimming removed 4 bases from V and 3 bases from J, with 14 bases in between. This CDR3 region has 15 residues. Germline V gene sequence: CDR1 SGHRS, CDR2 YFSETQ. The CDR3 reads CASSPDGGNNQPQHF. In DNA, the CDR3 is TGCGCCAGCAGCCCGGACGGGGGGAACAATCAGCCCCAGCATTTT.

In its sample, this clonotype was seen many times. The rearrangement links TRBV7-8 to TRBJ1-1; D unresolved. Trimming removed 2 bases from V and 4 bases from J, with 11 bases in between. Germline CDR1 and CDR2: SGHVS and FQNEAQ. The CDR3 is 14 residues long. DNA of the CDR3: TGTGCCAGCAGCTTAACAACTCCCGCCACTGAAGCTTTCTTT. This gives the protein CASSLTTPATEAFF. Filled out from reference TRBV7-8 and TRBJ1-1, the complete variable domain reads GAGVSQSPRYKVAKRGQDVALRCDPISGHVSLFWYQQALGQGPEFLTYFQNEAQLDKSGLPSDRFFAERPEGSVSTLKIQRTQQEDSAVYLCASSLTTPATEAFFGQGTRLTVV.

This clonotype has only a few counts. This chain connects TRBV4-1 to TRBJ1-5; D possibly corresponds to TRBD1 (5 bases). CDR3 length: 15 amino acids. The V end lost 1 base, the J end lost 3 bases, and 10 bases lay between the germline ends. The germline V gene has CDR1 MGHRA and CDR2 YSYEKL. The CDR3: CASSQGAGTNQPQHF. CDR3 coding DNA: TGCGCCAGCAGCCAAGGGGCCGGGACCAATCAGCCCCAGCATTTT.

The V gene is TRBV5-1, the J gene TRBJ1-2; a possible D gene is TRBD1 (5 bases). The CDR3 is made up of 14 amino acids. The germline V gene encodes CDR1 SGHRS and CDR2 YFSETQ. V was cut by 5 bases and J by 5 bases, with 16 bases left in between. For the CDR3, the DNA is TGCGCCAGCAGTCCGCCCCAGGGATTTTATGGCTACACCTTC. Translating it yields CASSPPQGFYGYTF.